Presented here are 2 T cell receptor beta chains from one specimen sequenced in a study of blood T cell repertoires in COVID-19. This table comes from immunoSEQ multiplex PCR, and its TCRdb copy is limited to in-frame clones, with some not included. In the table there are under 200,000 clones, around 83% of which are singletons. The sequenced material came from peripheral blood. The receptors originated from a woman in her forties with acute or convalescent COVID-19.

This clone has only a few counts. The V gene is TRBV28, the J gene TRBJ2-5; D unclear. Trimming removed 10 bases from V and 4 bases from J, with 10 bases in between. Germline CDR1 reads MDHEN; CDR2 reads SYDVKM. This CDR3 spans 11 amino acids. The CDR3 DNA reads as TGTGCCACCCACTCGATAGAGACCCAGTACTTC. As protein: CATHSIETQYF.

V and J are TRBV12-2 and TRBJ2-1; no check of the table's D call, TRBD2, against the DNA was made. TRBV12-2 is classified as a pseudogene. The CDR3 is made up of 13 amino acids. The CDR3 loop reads CASRLAQTGGQFF. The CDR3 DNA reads TGTGCAAGTCGCTTAGCGCAGACGGGGGGGCAGTTCTTC.